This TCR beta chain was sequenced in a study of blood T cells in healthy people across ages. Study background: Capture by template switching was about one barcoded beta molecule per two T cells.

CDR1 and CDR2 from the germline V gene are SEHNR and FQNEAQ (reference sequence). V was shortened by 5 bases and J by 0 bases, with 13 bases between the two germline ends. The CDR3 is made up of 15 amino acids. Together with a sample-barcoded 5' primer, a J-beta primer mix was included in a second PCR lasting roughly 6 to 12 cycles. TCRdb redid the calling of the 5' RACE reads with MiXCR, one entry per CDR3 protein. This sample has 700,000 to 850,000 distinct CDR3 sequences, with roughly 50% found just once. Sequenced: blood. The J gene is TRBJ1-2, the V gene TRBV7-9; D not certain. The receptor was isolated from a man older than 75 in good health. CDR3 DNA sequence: TGTGCCAGCAGCACAACAGCGCGGCCTAACTATGGCTACACCTTC. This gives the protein CASSTTARPNYGYTF.